This T cell receptor (beta chain) was documented in a study of blood T cell repertoires in COVID-19. Study-wide context: There were acute and convalescent COVID-19 samples, and they came from the United States, Italy and Spain. Sources were T cells, B-cell-depleted T cells, or PBMCs; the material itself was cDNA or gDNA.

CDR3 size: 13 residues. V lost 5 bases, J lost 5 bases, and 4 bases stayed unmatched. The germline V gene encodes CDR1 SGHTA and CDR2 FQGTGA. One Seattle source followed patients from active infection through their disease course. Under the authors' procedure: For nucleated cells, counts were estimated from reference gene primer amplification. Data came from immunoSEQ multiplex PCR; TCRdb stores just in-frame clones and leaves some out. V and J calls and clone size follow that table, whereas D and trimming were derived from the DNA. The table records about 250,000 clones, roughly 84% of them present only once.

The chain recombines TRBV7-3 with TRBJ1-2; 8 bases align to TRBD1. This sequence originates from a person aged 65-85 years with COVID-19, enrolled during active disease. The sample comprised peripheral blood. As DNA, the CDR3 is TGTGCCAGCAGCGACAGGACAGGGTATGGCTACACCTTC. This gives the protein CASSDRTGYGYTF.